This T cell receptor (beta chain) was sequenced in a study of T cell responses to AZD1222 COVID-19 vaccine. Generated by immunoSEQ multiplex PCR, the TCRdb table keeps only in-frame clones and is missing some. The table includes 150,000 or so clones, around nine tenths detected once. CDR1 SGHRS and CDR2 YFSETQ come from the germline V gene. V was clipped by 3 bases and J by 9 bases; unmatched bases: 5. This CDR3 spans 13 amino acids. The rearrangement joins TRBV5-1 to TRBJ2-2; TRBD2 aligns across 7 bases. The specimen was peripheral blood, collected on day 0 of MenACWY control vaccination. This TCR came from an adult in good health. CDR3 residues: CASSYGTTRELFF. The CDR3 nucleotides read TGCGCCAGCAGCTATGGGACTACCCGGGAGCTGTTTTTT.